A selection of T cell receptor beta chains follows, all from one sample in a study of blood T cell repertoires in COVID-19. Method: immunoSEQ multiplex PCR; TCRdb's copy keeps in-frame clones and lacks some. The data show 270,000 or so clones, 83% seen once. Specimen: peripheral blood. The receptor set was obtained from a woman aged 45-60 years who had recovered from COVID-19. CDR3s include the opening cysteine and the closing phenylalanine or tryptophan. The D gene is left open where the match is weak. Where a row states a size, it is once, few, many or the class of an expanded clone; other rows omit it.

few	NA	TRBV27	TRBJ2-1	TGTGCCAGCAGCCTCTCTCCACTGCATGAGCAGTTCTTC	CASSLSPLHEQFF
NA	NA	TRBV6-5	TRBJ2-6	TGTGCCAGCAAGAGGGTCAGCTCTGGGGCCAACGTCCTGACTTTC	CASKRVSSGANVLTF
NA	TRBD2	TRBV11-3	TRBJ2-1	TGTGCCAGCTTGACTAGCGGGAGGGGCCGTTCCAATGAGCAGTTCTTC	CASLTSGRGRSNEQFF
NA	NA	TRBV5-6	TRBJ1-5	TGTGCCAGCAGCTGGGGCCCGGATAGCAATCAGCCCCAGCATTTT	CASSWGPDSNQPQHF
few	NA	TRBV28	TRBJ2-6	TGTGCCAGCAGTTTGGCTGGAGACAGTTTCTCTGGGGCCAACGTCCTGACTTTC	CASSLAGDSFSGANVLTF
once	NA	TRBV7-2	TRBJ2-3	TGTGCCAGCAGCCCGACTAGTAACACAGATACGCAGTATTTT	CASSPTSNTDTQYF
once	NA	TRBV9	TRBJ2-1	TGTGCCAGCAGCGTTAAGTTTTTCACGGGTCTAGGTGCGAATGAGCAGTTCTTC	CASSVKFFTGLGANEQFF
once	NA	TRBV4-2	TRBJ2-7	TGTGCCAGCAGCCAAGAAAGAGCGCGGGAGCAGTACTTC	CASSQERAREQYF
once	TRBD1	TRBV19	TRBJ2-2	TGTGCCAGTTCTCCTAGGGGGCGGAGCCTACAGGTCGCGAACACCGGGGAGCTGTTTTTT	CASSPRGRSLQVANTGELFF
NA	NA	TRBV5-4	TRBJ1-1	TGTGCCAGCAGTTCGCGCATTACAGGTAACGCTGAAGCTTTCTTT	CASSSRITGNAEAFF
NA	NA	TRBV4-3	TRBJ2-6	TGCGCCAGCAGCCAAGTTCTAATCTCTGGGGCCAACGTCCTGACTTTC	CASSQVLISGANVLTF
NA	NA	TRBV27	TRBJ2-1	TGTGCCAGCAGTTCCATTAATGAGCAGTTCTTC	CASSSINEQFF
NA	TRBD1	TRBV18	TRBJ1-5	TGTGCCAGCTCACCACGGGACAGGGAAACCAATCAGCCCCAGCATTTT	CASSPRDRETNQPQHF
NA	TRBD1	TRBV2	TRBJ2-7	TGTGCCAGCAGTAACAGGGGTCGATCCTACGAGCAGTACTTC	CASSNRGRSYEQYF
NA	NA	TRBV28	TRBJ1-5	TGTGCCAGCAGTTTCAGTGGTCAGCCCCAGCATTTT	CASSFSGQPQHF
NA	TRBD1	TRBV5-4	TRBJ2-2	TGTGCCAGCACCTGGACAGGGGGTTTTACCGGGGAGCTGTTTTTT	CASTWTGGFTGELFF
once	NA	TRBV7-2	TRBJ1-2	TGTGCCAGCAGCCCCAGGGTCTCGGTGGGCTACACCTTC	CASSPRVSVGYTF
NA	NA	TRBV28	TRBJ2-2	TGTGCCAGCAGTTTGCCGGGACAGAACACCGGGGAGCTGTTTTTT	CASSLPGQNTGELFF
NA	NA	TRBV19	TRBJ1-1	TGTGCCAGTAGAAACACAATGAACACTGAAGCTTTCTTT	CASRNTMNTEAFF
few	NA	TRBV3-1/TRBV3-2	TRBJ1-1	TGTGCCAGCAGCCAAGTCTTGAACACTGAAGCTTTCTTT	CASSQVLNTEAFF
NA	TRBD1	TRBV18	TRBJ1-5	TGTGCCAGCTCATCCGGACAGGGTAATCAGCCCCAGCATTTT	CASSSGQGNQPQHF
NA	NA	TRBV21-1	TRBJ1-4	TGTGCCAGCAGCAAAGCGCCATCCCCGGGACAGGGGAATGAAAAACTGTTTTTT	CASSKAPSPGQGNEKLFF
NA	TRBD2	TRBV28	TRBJ2-3	TGTGCCACGATAAAAGTGTCCGGGGGGGGGAATACGCAGTATTTT	CATIKVSGGGNTQYF
NA	NA	TRBV3-1/TRBV3-2	TRBJ1-2	TGTGCCAGCAGCCCGGGCGGGGGTGACTATGGCTACACCTTC	CASSPGGGDYGYTF
few	TRBD2	TRBV7-3	TRBJ2-1	TGTGCCAGCAGCCTGCTAGCGGGGGCCCACTACAATGAGCAGTTCTTC	CASSLLAGAHYNEQFF
NA	NA	TRBV9	TRBJ2-5	TGTGCCAGCAGCGTCGGGAGCCTTCAGGGAGAGACCCAGTACTTC	CASSVGSLQGETQYF
NA	NA	TRBV3-1/TRBV3-2	TRBJ2-2	TGTGCCAGCAGCCAAGAGGGCGCCGGGGAGCTGTTTTTT	CASSQEGAGELFF
NA	NA	TRBV21-1	TRBJ1-1	TGTGCCAGCAGCAAGCGCGTAGAGAATAAAGCTTTCTTT	CASSKRVENKAFF